This T cell receptor (beta chain) was found in a study of cytomegalovirus exposure and HLA in healthy donors. Background on the study: Genotyping showed around four fifths of 350 to 400 donors falling in the Caucasian-associated ancestry cluster.

Study-wide findings and caveats: The productive fraction for most TCR beta V segments was about 87% or about 30% in an earlier analysis. In a later analysis, HLA-associated beta chains showed higher expansion and lower generation probabilities than comparable chains.

For this clone: Its antigen is unidentified.

60 Vbeta and 13 Jbeta primers were used in PCR. Sequencing used immunoSEQ multiplex PCR; TCRdb keeps in-frame clones, though not all of them. The sample has 150,000 to 200,000 clones; about four fifths are singletons. Unmatched junction bases numbered 5, after V lost 0 bases and J lost 0 bases. The CDR3 totals 16 residues. Per the germline V gene, CDR1 is SGHRS and CDR2 is YFSETQ. This clonotype originated in a female donor in good health and CMV-seronegative. Sequencing input: PBMCs. The chain carries TRBV5-1 and TRBJ1-1, with 7 nucleotides matching TRBD1. The CDR3 DNA reads as TGCGCCAGCAGCTTGGCGACAGGGCAATTGAACACTGAAGCTTTCTTT. Encoded protein: CASSLATGQLNTEAFF.